Given below is one TCR beta chain in context. No cognate antigen has been identified for it. No quality values exist for individual bases; no much larger clone is one base distant. Libraries came from the immunoSEQ multiplex PCR assay. Imported from immuneACCESS, the table was reduced by TCRdb to in-frame sequences with V and J called. These copies leave out some clones; in studies compared against another copy, an unresolved V gene accounts for under half, and the cause of the remainder is not known. Within this sample are approximately 100,000 clones, with about 89% of them counted one time only. The leading ten clones occupy roughly 7.7% of the sample. The sample originates from a study of control samples from healthy donors and cancer patients (dated by TCRdb to about 2020). V sheds 0 bases and J sheds 8 bases, leaving 19 bases between their ends. Spanning cysteine to phenylalanine, the CDR3 consists of 16 amino acids. The read is trimmed to its CDR3 DNA, 48 bases read in frame from base 1. Per the germline V gene, MGHRA is the CDR1 and YSYEKL is the CDR2.

Sequencing used blood. This clonotype originated in a man aged 30 to 45 in good health. This sequence uses TRBV4-1 and TRBJ1-2, with no confidently assigned D gene. The CDR3 has the sequence CASSQEASVGLGGYTF. The bases are TGCGCCAGCAGCCAAGAAGCGTCTGTCGGGCTGGGCGGCTACACCTTC.